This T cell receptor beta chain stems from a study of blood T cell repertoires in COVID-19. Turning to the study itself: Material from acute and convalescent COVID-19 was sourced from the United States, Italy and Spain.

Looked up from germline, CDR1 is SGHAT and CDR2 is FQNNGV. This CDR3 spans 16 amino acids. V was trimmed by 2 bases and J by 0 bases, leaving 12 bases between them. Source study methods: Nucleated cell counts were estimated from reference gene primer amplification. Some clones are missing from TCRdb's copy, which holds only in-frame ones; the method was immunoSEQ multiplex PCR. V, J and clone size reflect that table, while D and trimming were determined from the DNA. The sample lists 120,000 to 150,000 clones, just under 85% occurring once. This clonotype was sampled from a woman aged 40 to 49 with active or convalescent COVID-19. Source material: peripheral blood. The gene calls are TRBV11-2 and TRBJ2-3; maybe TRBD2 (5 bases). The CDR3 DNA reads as TGTGCCAGCAGCTTATTCCGAGCGGAAAGCACAGATACGCAGTATTTT. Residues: CASSLFRAESTDTQYF.